Below, 27 T cell receptor beta chains from the same sample are listed, as sequenced in a study of cytomegalovirus exposure and HLA in healthy donors. The PCR had 60 Vbeta and 13 Jbeta primers. Sequencing used immunoSEQ multiplex PCR; TCRdb keeps in-frame clones, though not all of them. The table lists 150,000 to 200,000 clones, 70% to 80% of them singletons. The sample was PBMCs. These receptors came from a woman aged 25 to 45 in good health and CMV-seropositive.

The chain recombines TRBV28 with TRBJ2-7, with TRBD1 matching 9 bases. Trimming removed 5 bases from V and 3 bases from J; junction bases left unmatched: 11. CDR3 length: 16 residues. In germline, CDR1 is MDHEN, CDR2 SYDVKM. The DNA for the CDR3 is TGTGCCAGCAGTCCCCCCGGGACAGGGAATCTCTACGAGCAGTACTTC. Its translation: CASSPPGTGNLYEQYF. The full variable domain, its missing parts supplied by reference TRBV28 and TRBJ2-7, is DVKVTQSSRYLVKRTGEKVFLECVQDMDHENMFWYRQDPGLGLRLIYFSYDVKMKEKGDIPEGYSVSREKKERFSLILESASTNQTSMYLCASSPPGTGNLYEQYFGPGTRLTVT.

The chain carries TRBV4-3 and TRBJ2-6; a weak D match, TRBD2 (5 bases). The CDR3 has 17 residues. With 3 bases removed from V and 4 bases from J, the gap between germline ends came to 16 bases. From germline, CDR1 is LGHNA and CDR2 YSLEER. The CDR3 DNA is TGCGCCAGCAGCCACGGTCGGGGTCGCTCGGGGGCCAACGTCCTGACTTTC. Encoded protein: CASSHGRGRSGANVLTF.

The chain couples TRBV30 to TRBJ2-1, with 8 bases fitting TRBD2. Trimming cost V 8 bases and J 2 bases; bases outside gene matches: 8. The CDR3 loop spans 14 amino acids. CDR1 and CDR2 (germline): GTSNPN, SVGIG (reference sequence). The CDR3 protein is CARVVSGTYNEQFF. CDR3 in DNA: TGTGCCCGGGTCGTTAGCGGGACCTACAATGAGCAGTTCTTC.

Here the CDR3 DNA reads TGTGCCAGCAGTTTGACGGGAGACAGCAATCAGCCCCAGCATTTT. Its protein is CASSLTGDSNQPQHF. The genes are TRBV7-2 and TRBJ1-5; D remains unclear. V lost 6 bases, J lost 1 base, and 13 bases lay in between. The CDR3 spans 15 residues. Germline V gene data show CDR1 as SGHTA and CDR2 as FQGNSA.

This clone showed up just a few times. This chain links TRBV2 with TRBJ2-4; the D gene is possibly TRBD2 (5 bases). The germline V gene has CDR1 SNHLY and CDR2 FYNNEI. The CDR3 runs to 14 residues. The germline V and J ends were trimmed by 4 bases and 1 base, with 8 bases remaining between them. DNA of the CDR3: TGTGCCAGCAGTGGATGGGAGGCCAAAAACATTCAGTACTTC. This codes for CASSGWEAKNIQYF.

The chain carries TRBV25-1 and TRBJ2-7; 10 bases match TRBD2. The CDR3 is 17 residues long. From germline, CDR1 is MGHDK and CDR2 SYGVNS. V lost 2 bases and J lost 0; bases outside the gene matches: 7. CDR3 nucleotides: TGTGCCAGCAGTGAAATCTCCAGGACTAGCGGCTCCTACGAGCAGTACTTC. It codes for CASSEISRTSGSYEQYF.

V is TRBV7-8 and J is TRBJ1-1; TRBD1 agrees at 8 bases. The CDR3 has 16 amino acids. Germline values: CDR1 SGHVS, CDR2 FQNEAQ. V was pared by 1 base and J by 4 bases, with 8 bases of the junction left unmatched. The CDR3 DNA is TGTGCCAGCAGCTTAGGGGCAGGGGGCTCGATCACTGAAGCTTTCTTT. Protein sequence: CASSLGAGGSITEAFF.

V gene TRBV13 combines with J gene TRBJ2-3; D may be TRBD1 (6 bases). Germline CDR1 and CDR2: PRHDT and FYEKMQ (reference sequence). The CDR3 covers 14 residues. With 5 bases removed from V and 4 bases from J, the gap between germline ends came to 13 bases. The CDR3: CASSPLQGADTQYF. The CDR3 DNA is TGTGCCAGCAGCCCCTTACAGGGCGCAGATACGCAGTATTTT.

The table lists this clone with a few counts. This chain joins TRBV28 and TRBJ2-2; TRBD2 matches 15 bases. CDR3 size: 18 residues. Germline V gives CDR1 MDHEN, CDR2 SYDVKM. V was clipped by 4 bases and J by 5 bases; unmatched bases: 8. As DNA, the CDR3 is TGTGCCAGCAGTTCATCGGGACTAGCGGGAGGAGGGACCGGGGAGCTGTTTTTT. Its translation: CASSSSGLAGGGTGELFF. Full variable domain (remainder filled in from reference TRBV28 and TRBJ2-2): DVKVTQSSRYLVKRTGEKVFLECVQDMDHENMFWYRQDPGLGLRLIYFSYDVKMKEKGDIPEGYSVSREKKERFSLILESASTNQTSMYLCASSSSGLAGGGTGELFFGEGSRLTVL.

In its sample, this clone was seen once. V is TRBV9 and J is TRBJ2-7; a weak D match, TRBD1 (5 bases). Germline CDR1 is SGDLS and CDR2 is YYNGEE. Trimming stripped 4 bases from V and 6 bases from J, with 14 bases between. The CDR3 extends over 13 amino acids. The CDR3 bases are TGTGCCAGCAGCCCCCTCAGGGTAGGCGAGCAGTACTTC. Residues: CASSPLRVGEQYF.

The chain recombines TRBV18 with TRBJ1-3, with 7 positions matching TRBD1. Germline trimming cut 0 bases from V and 2 bases from J; bases unmatched to any gene: 7. The germline V gene encodes CDR1 KGHSH and CDR2 LQKENI. This CDR3 is 17 amino acids long. The CDR3 DNA reads TGTGCCAGCTCACCACCTGTGGAGGGGGCAACTGGAAACACCATATATTTT. Amino acids: CASSPPVEGATGNTIYF.

The chain carries TRBV7-6 and TRBJ2-7; TRBD2 matches 7 bases. There are 13 residues in the CDR3. The ends lost 5 bases at V and 3 bases at J; junction bases unmatched: 4. Germline V gene lookup returns CDR1 SGHVS and CDR2 FNYEAQ. This CDR3 reads CASSRDYYYEQYF. CDR3 DNA sequence: TGTGCCAGCAGCCGGGACTACTACTACGAGCAGTACTTC.

The V and J genes are TRBV5-1 and TRBJ2-5, with 7 bases fitting TRBD1. The CDR3 consists of 14 residues. Germline V gene lookup returns CDR1 SGHRS and CDR2 YFSETQ. Losses at the gene ends were 4 bases for V and 4 bases for J; bases not matched to a gene: 7. CDR3 DNA: TGCGCCAGCAGCACCGGGACAGCGGCAGAGACCCAGTACTTC. Residues: CASSTGTAAETQYF. The whole variable domain, filled in from reference TRBV5-1 and TRBJ2-5, reads KAGVTQTPRYLIKTRGQQVTLSCSPISGHRSVSWYQQTPGQGLQFLFEYFSETQRNKGNFPGRFSGRQFSNSRSEMNVSTLELGDSALYLCASSTGTAAETQYFGPGTRLLVL.

This clone was seen a handful of times. This chain connects TRBV28 to TRBJ2-1; 10 nucleotides agree with TRBD2. This CDR3 comprises 18 residues. The germline gives CDR1 MDHEN, CDR2 SYDVKM. V dropped 6 bases and J dropped 0; count of bases not matched to a gene: 11. The CDR3 here is CASRGTSGKESSYNEQFF. The DNA of the CDR3 is TGTGCCAGCAGGGGTACTAGCGGGAAGGAGAGCTCCTACAATGAGCAGTTCTTC.

This clone has only a few counts. This chain uses TRBV10-3 with TRBJ1-3; D gene ambiguous. The germline gives CDR1 ENHRY, CDR2 SYGVKD. Trimming stripped 6 bases from V and 8 bases from J, with 11 bases between. This CDR3 spans 12 amino acids. The CDR3 DNA is TGTGCCATCAGACCCCCCGGGGACACCATATATTTT. Protein: CAIRPPGDTIYF.

This sequence joins TRBV7-9 and TRBJ2-1, with TRBD2 matching over 7 bases. In germline, CDR1 is SEHNR, CDR2 FQNEAQ (reference sequence). J was trimmed by 9 bases and V by 0 bases; bases with no gene match: 11. This CDR3 has 16 amino acids. The chain's CDR3 is CASSLASGPWLGEQFF. In nucleotides, the CDR3 is TGTGCCAGCAGCTTAGCTAGCGGGCCCTGGTTGGGTGAGCAGTTCTTC.

The chain combines TRBV30 with TRBJ2-2, with a tentative D call TRBD2 (6 bases). CDR3 size: 17 residues. CDR1 is GTSNPN and CDR2 is SVGIG in the germline V gene (reference sequence). Trimming removed 0 bases from V and 5 bases from J, with 19 bases in between. This chain's CDR3 is CAWSVGGKPRETGELFF. CDR3 DNA sequence: TGTGCCTGGAGTGTAGGAGGGAAACCCAGGGAGACCGGGGAGCTGTTTTTT.

V gene TRBV19 combines with J gene TRBJ2-7; TRBD2 matches at 9 bases. The CDR3 totals 15 residues. Germline V lookup: CDR1 LNHDA, CDR2 SQIVND (reference sequence). V was pared by 4 bases and J by 2 bases, with 6 bases of the junction left unmatched. The CDR3 region is CASSKFIAGAYEQYF. In DNA form, the CDR3 reads TGTGCCAGTAGTAAATTCATAGCGGGAGCCTACGAGCAGTACTTC.

Here the CDR3 reads CASPRGTSGHRNTGELFF. DNA for the CDR3: TGTGCCAGCCCTAGGGGGACTAGCGGGCATCGGAACACCGGGGAGCTGTTTTTT. V and J are TRBV19 and TRBJ2-2; 12 bases are shared with TRBD2. The CDR3 has 18 residues. Trimming removed 9 bases from V and 1 base from J; junction bases left unmatched: 12. CDR1 and CDR2 (germline): LNHDA, SQIVND (reference sequence).

V gene TRBV28 combines with J gene TRBJ1-4; D may be TRBD1 (5 bases). Trimming shortened V by 2 bases and J by 4 bases, and 14 bases separated the two germline ends. The length of the CDR3 is 16 residues. Germline V gene sequence: CDR1 MDHEN, CDR2 SYDVKM. The CDR3, as DNA: TGTGCCAGCAGTTTAAGGGGCAGACTCCTTAATGAAAAACTGTTTTTT. This sequence encodes CASSLRGRLLNEKLFF.

The rearrangement links TRBV7-2 to TRBJ1-5; 7 bases map to TRBD1. CDR1 and CDR2 from the germline V gene are SGHTA and FQGNSA. V lost 5 bases to trimming and J lost 5 bases; unmatched junction nucleotides: 6. The CDR3 has 14 amino acids. The CDR3 region is CASSPRGRDQPQHF. The DNA of the CDR3 is TGTGCCAGCAGCCCTAGGGGGCGGGATCAGCCCCAGCATTTT.

The gene calls are TRBV5-1 and TRBJ1-4; 10 nucleotides line up with TRBD1. V shed 4 bases, J shed 2 bases, and the junction held 8 bases outside the gene matches. CDR1 and CDR2 from the germline V gene are SGHRS and YFSETQ. CDR3 length: 17 amino acids. The CDR3 spells CASSRGQGVSTNEKLFF. The CDR3 DNA sequence: TGCGCCAGCAGCCGTGGACAGGGGGTATCGACTAATGAAAAACTGTTTTTT.

This clone was detected a few times. Other nucleotide sequences from this sample produce the same CDR3. J is TRBJ2-7 and V is TRBV29-1; TRBD2 might be the D (6 bases). The CDR3 covers 13 residues. From germline, CDR1 is SQVTM and CDR2 ANQGSEA. The V and J ends lost 1 base and 2 bases respectively, with 9 bases between them. The CDR3 DNA is TGCAGCGTTGAAGTGGGACTTACCTACGAGCAGTACTTC. It specifies CSVEVGLTYEQYF.

The V gene is TRBV27, the J gene TRBJ1-2; TRBD1 is a possible D gene (6 bases). CDR1 and CDR2 from the germline V gene are MNHEY and SMNVEV (reference sequence). V was shortened by 6 bases and J by 4 bases, with 18 bases between the two germline ends. The CDR3 spans 15 residues. CDR3 DNA: TGTGCCAGCAGAGGGCCCCGGGGGGGCGGCTATGGCTACACCTTC. As protein: CASRGPRGGGYGYTF.

The J gene is TRBJ2-1, the V gene TRBV13, with D perhaps TRBD2 (6 bases). In germline, CDR1 is PRHDT, CDR2 FYEKMQ (reference sequence). V was trimmed by 5 bases and J by 8 bases, leaving 16 bases between them. The CDR3 loop spans 14 amino acids. CDR3 nucleotides: TGTGCCAGCAGCCCCCCCTCGCGGGGAGATGAGCAGTTCTTC. Translation gives CASSPPSRGDEQFF.

V is TRBV4-3 and J is TRBJ1-2; D gene unclear. The ends were cut back, 0 bases at V and 4 bases at J, with 18 bases in the middle. CDR3 size: 17 residues. Germline loops: CDR1 LGHNA, CDR2 YSLEER. The CDR3 spells CASSQDFYGGLFYGYTF. In DNA form, the CDR3 reads TGCGCCAGCAGCCAAGATTTCTACGGAGGCCTCTTCTATGGCTACACCTTC.

J is TRBJ2-5 and V is TRBV27; 9 nucleotides align to TRBD2. J was trimmed by 5 bases and V by 0 bases; bases with no gene match: 10. This CDR3 comprises 17 residues. Germline assignment: CDR1 MNHEY and CDR2 SMNVEV (reference sequence). CDR3 DNA: TGTGCCAGCAGTTTATCGAAGGGCGCGGGAGGGGATGAGACCCAGTACTTC. Translation: CASSLSKGAGGDETQYF.